Below, 9 T cell receptor beta chains from the same sample are listed, as sequenced in a study of blood T cell repertoires in COVID-19. Some clones are missing from TCRdb's copy, which holds only in-frame ones; the method was immunoSEQ multiplex PCR. The sample records under 450,000 clones, roughly 87% being singletons. Source material: PBMCs or T cells enriched from blood (not recorded which). The receptor set was obtained from a woman between 25 and 40 years old who had recovered from COVID-19.

The chain has TRBV6-5 and TRBJ2-7; 10 bases are a match to TRBD1. Germline assignment: CDR1 MNHEY and CDR2 SVGAGI. This CDR3 spans 15 amino acids. The junction had 10 bases not matched to a gene; V was cut back by 4 bases and J by 7 bases. The CDR3 is CASSSQTGTGVEQYF. DNA of the CDR3: TGTGCCAGCAGTTCCCAAACGGGGACAGGGGTTGAGCAGTACTTC.

This rearrangement joins TRBV3-1 (or the pseudogene TRBV3-2) to TRBJ2-3; 11 bases match TRBD2. Germline-derived CDR1 and CDR2 are LGHDT and YNNKEL (reference sequence). The length of the CDR3 is 16 residues. V shed 3 bases, J shed 5 bases, and the junction held 7 bases outside the gene matches. The CDR3 bases are TGTGCCAGCAGCCAGGTAGCGGGGGGGGCAGTAGATACGCAGTATTTT. Residues: CASSQVAGGAVDTQYF.

V usage is TRBV2 and J usage is TRBJ1-5; tentative D call: TRBD1 (5 bases). The CDR3 has 13 residues. Germline CDR1 reads SNHLY; CDR2 reads FYNNEI. V lost 10 bases to trimming and J lost 5 bases, with 15 bases between them. The CDR3 loop is CATSTQEDQPQHF. In DNA, the CDR3 is TGTGCCACCTCAACACAGGAAGATCAGCCCCAGCATTTT.

This clone is a singleton in its sample. The chain employs TRBV4-2 and TRBJ2-7; perhaps TRBD1 as D (6 bases). The CDR3 totals 15 residues. V lost 2 bases, J lost 7 bases, and 18 bases lay in between. Looked up from germline, CDR1 is LGHNA and CDR2 is YNFKEQ. The CDR3 region is CASSQSIQGSREQYF. In DNA form, the CDR3 reads TGTGCCAGCAGCCAAAGTATACAGGGAAGCCGGGAGCAGTACTTC.

V and J are TRBV7-3 and TRBJ2-1; possible D gene TRBD1, 5 bases. The CDR3 sequence is 17 residues long. CDR1 and CDR2 from the germline V gene are SGHTA and FQGTGA. The germline V and J ends were trimmed by 4 bases and 0 bases, with 16 bases remaining between them. DNA for the CDR3: TGTGCCAGCAGCTCCTATACTGGCCAGGGCTCCTACAATGAGCAGTTCTTC. It translates to CASSSYTGQGSYNEQFF.

This chain joins TRBV28 and TRBJ2-2; D gene uncertain. The V gene lost 1 base and the J gene lost 3 bases, with 6 bases spanning the gap. The CDR3 is 14 amino acids. Per the germline V gene, CDR1 is MDHEN and CDR2 is SYDVKM. CDR3 region: CASSLYQYTGELFF. CDR3 DNA: TGTGCCAGCAGTTTATACCAGTACACCGGGGAGCTGTTTTTT. Filled out from reference TRBV28 and TRBJ2-2, the complete variable domain reads DVKVTQSSRYLVKRTGEKVFLECVQDMDHENMFWYRQDPGLGLRLIYFSYDVKMKEKGDIPEGYSVSREKKERFSLILESASTNQTSMYLCASSLYQYTGELFFGEGSRLTVL.

The rearrangement uses TRBV6-5 and TRBJ2-3, with TRBD1 matching 8 bases. CDR1 is MNHEY, CDR2 SVGAGI, per germline. CDR3 length equals 14 residues. Germline trimming cut 7 bases from V and 2 bases from J; bases unmatched to any gene: 5. The CDR3 here is CASMDRDLTDTQYF. In DNA form, the CDR3 reads TGTGCCAGCATGGACAGGGACCTCACAGATACGCAGTATTTT.

The V call is TRBV2, the J call TRBJ2-3, with 9 positions matching TRBD2. This CDR3 has 16 residues. Germline V gives CDR1 SNHLY, CDR2 FYNNEI. The junction had 8 bases not matched to a gene; V was cut back by 5 bases and J by 2 bases. CDR3 DNA sequence: TGTGCCAGCAGTATTCTGGCGGGAGGGACCACAGATACGCAGTATTTT. As protein: CASSILAGGTTDTQYF. Together with reference TRBV2 and TRBJ2-3, the CDR3 gives the full variable domain: EPEVTQTPSHQVTQMGQEVILRCVPISNHLYFYWYRQILGQKVEFLVSFYNNEISEKSEIFDDQFSVERPDGSNFTLKIRSTKLEDSAMYFCASSILAGGTTDTQYFGPGTRLTVL.

V is TRBV28 and J is TRBJ1-1, with no clear D. The CDR3 is 17 residues long. CDR1 MDHEN and CDR2 SYDVKM come from the germline V gene. V lost 5 bases and J lost 3, with 22 bases in between. DNA of the CDR3: TGTGCCAGCAGTGTCGCGGAGGGCGGCGGGTGGCACACTGAAGCTTTCTTT. Protein product: CASSVAEGGGWHTEAFF. The full variable domain, completed using reference TRBV28 and TRBJ1-1, is DVKVTQSSRYLVKRTGEKVFLECVQDMDHENMFWYRQDPGLGLRLIYFSYDVKMKEKGDIPEGYSVSREKKERFSLILESASTNQTSMYLCASSVAEGGGWHTEAFFGQGTRLTVV.